This T cell receptor beta chain appears in the sequencing data of a study of T cell responses to AZD1222 COVID-19 vaccine. Clones were sequenced by immunoSEQ multiplex PCR, and TCRdb holds only the in-frame ones, with some missing. In total, the table holds under 150,000 clones. In regard to this clone: What it binds is not known.

This CDR3 spans 15 amino acids. The germline V gene has CDR1 LGHDT and CDR2 YNNKEL (reference sequence). V was pared by 3 bases and J by 6 bases, with 4 bases of the junction left unmatched. Regarding the study as a whole: No day 14 peak samples; only post-peak repertoires were characterized. Reportedly, nearly half the spike-specific TCRs target unmutated variant regions.

The chain is built from TRBV3-1 (or the pseudogene TRBV3-2) and TRBJ1-6, with TRBD1 identical over 8 bases. This TCR came from an adult in good health. Material: peripheral blood. The CDR3 DNA reads as TGTGCCAGCAGCCACGGCAGGGGGCGTAATTCACCCCTCCACTTT. It encodes CASSHGRGRNSPLHF.